The entry below describes one TCR beta chain. The antigen is not known. Some clones are missing from TCRdb's copy, which holds only in-frame ones; the method was immunoSEQ multiplex PCR. Of under 150,000 clones in the sample, roughly 90% are singletons; the top ten hold less than 6%. Germline-derived CDR1 and CDR2 are SGHVS and FNYEAQ. The V and J ends lost 3 bases and 5 bases respectively, with 16 bases between them. CDR3 length equals 16 residues. The sample comes from a study of Ad26.COV2.S vaccination and SARS-CoV-2 variants. Overall study results and limits: People who got the vaccine or the placebo had similar non-spike TCR breadth. Breadth, reportedly substantial, characterized the spike-specific CD8+ and CD4+ T cell responses after vaccination. Higher spike-specific TCR breadth was found in vaccine recipients than in placebo recipients.

The receptor was derived from a human donor who had recovered from COVID-19. This rearrangement joins TRBV7-6 to TRBJ2-2; possible D gene TRBD2, 6 bases. The sequencing here drew on peripheral blood, taken after recovery from COVID-19. The CDR3 DNA reads as TGTGCCAGCAGCTTGGCCTCGGGACTCTTGACCGGGGAGCTGTTTTTT. It codes for CASSLASGLLTGELFF.